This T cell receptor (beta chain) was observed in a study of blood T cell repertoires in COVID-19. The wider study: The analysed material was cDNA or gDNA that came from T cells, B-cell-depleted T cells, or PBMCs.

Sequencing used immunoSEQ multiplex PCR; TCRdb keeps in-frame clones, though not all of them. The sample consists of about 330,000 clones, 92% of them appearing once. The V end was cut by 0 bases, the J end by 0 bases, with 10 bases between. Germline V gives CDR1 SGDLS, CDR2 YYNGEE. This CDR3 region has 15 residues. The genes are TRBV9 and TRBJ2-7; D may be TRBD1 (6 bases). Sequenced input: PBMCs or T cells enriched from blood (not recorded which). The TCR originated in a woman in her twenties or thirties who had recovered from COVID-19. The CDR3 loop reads CASSVGTVTSYEQYF. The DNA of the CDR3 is TGTGCCAGCAGCGTAGGGACAGTCACCTCCTACGAGCAGTACTTC.